Below, 26 T cell receptor beta chains from the same sample are listed, as sequenced in a study of blood T cell repertoires in COVID-19. Using immunoSEQ multiplex PCR, the repertoire was profiled, and TCRdb retains in-frame clones only, with some absent. The sample carries 20,000 to 30,000 clones, nearly 90% recorded once. The source material was peripheral blood. These TCRs come from a woman aged 60-75 years with active COVID-19.

The chain carries TRBV14 and TRBJ2-1; weak D call: TRBD2 (6 bases). V was shortened by 2 bases and J by 6 bases, with 26 bases between the two germline ends. The CDR3 runs 19 residues. The germline gives CDR1 SGHDN, CDR2 FVKESK. CDR3 protein: CASSQTRAARTKPSNEQFF. The CDR3 bases are TGTGCCAGCAGCCAAACCAGGGCCGCAAGGACTAAGCCGAGCAATGAGCAGTTCTTC.

V usage is TRBV19 and J usage is TRBJ2-6, with TRBD1 matching 7 bases. Germline V gene sequence: CDR1 LNHDA, CDR2 SQIVND (reference sequence). The CDR3 is 16 amino acids. The J segment lost 0 bases and the V segment lost 3 bases, leaving 2 bases of the junction unmatched. The CDR3 nucleotides read TGTGCCAGTAGTATCTGGGACAGCTCTGGGGCCAACGTCCTGACTTTC. Its translation is CASSIWDSSGANVLTF.

J is TRBJ2-7 and V is TRBV5-4; D is possibly TRBD2 (6 bases). With 2 bases removed from V and 2 bases from J, the gap between germline ends came to 11 bases. The CDR3 spans 14 residues. CDR1 SGHNT and CDR2 YYREEE come from the germline V gene (reference sequence). The CDR3 protein is CASSFGGVTYEQYF. The CDR3 DNA sequence: TGTGCCAGCAGCTTTGGCGGGGTTACCTACGAGCAGTACTTC.

This clone showed up just once. This chain links TRBV11-2 with TRBJ2-1, with TRBD2 matching over 11 bases. The CDR3 is 16 amino acids. Per germline, CDR1 SGHAT and CDR2 FQNNGV. The V and J ends lost 4 bases and 2 bases, in that order; junction bases with no gene match: 4. CDR3 coding DNA: TGTGCCAGCAGCTCCGAACTAGCGGGAGCCTACAATGAGCAGTTCTTC. It encodes CASSSELAGAYNEQFF.

CDR3 residues: CASSGAGTGGAPGGYTF. The DNA of the CDR3 is TGTGCCAGCAGTGGAGCCGGGACAGGGGGCGCCCCGGGGGGCTACACCTTC. The chain combines TRBV6-1 with TRBJ1-2; 12 nucleotides agree with TRBD1. Germline lookup yields CDR1 MNHNS and CDR2 SASEGT. CDR3 length: 17 residues. V lost 4 bases and J lost 8; bases outside the gene matches: 14.

The V gene is TRBV29-1, the J gene TRBJ2-1; TRBD2 is a possible D gene (6 bases). The CDR3 sequence is 17 residues long. The V end was cut by 4 bases, the J end by 3 bases, with 22 bases between. Germline V gene sequence: CDR1 SQVTM, CDR2 ANQGSEA. The CDR3: CSVGRVEDLRNYNEQFF. In DNA, the CDR3 is TGCAGCGTTGGGAGGGTAGAGGACCTCCGAAACTACAATGAGCAGTTCTTC.

The chain is built from TRBV19 and TRBJ2-1; 10 bases are shared with TRBD2. Germline V gives CDR1 LNHDA, CDR2 SQIVND (reference sequence). With 5 bases clipped from V and 4 bases from J, the junction kept 8 bases outside the gene matches. This CDR3 has 16 residues. As DNA, the CDR3 is TGTGCCAGTAGTCGAACGACTAGCGGGCGATACAATGAGCAGTTCTTC. This codes for CASSRTTSGRYNEQFF.

The chain uses TRBV7-3 and TRBJ1-1; weak D call: TRBD1 (5 bases). The CDR3 length is 15 residues. CDR1 SGHTA and CDR2 FQGTGA come from the germline V gene. V dropped 5 bases and J dropped 2 bases, with 15 bases sitting between them. The CDR3 loop is CASSAHDGGNTEAFF. The CDR3 nucleotides are TGTGCCAGCAGCGCGCACGACGGGGGAAACACTGAAGCTTTCTTT.

The V and J genes are TRBV30 and TRBJ2-1; D may be TRBD1 (6 bases). This CDR3 has 15 residues. Trimming took 1 base from V and 7 from J, leaving 17 bases between them. CDR1 is GTSNPN and CDR2 is SVGIG in the germline V gene (reference sequence). The CDR3 DNA follows: TGTGCCTGGAGTGCCCGGGGCCAGGGGCGGAATGAGCAGTTCTTC. Its translation is CAWSARGQGRNEQFF.

This rearrangement joins TRBV6-2 or TRBV6-3 to TRBJ2-1, with 9 bases aligning to TRBD2. Unmatched junction bases numbered 16, after V lost 6 bases and J lost 7 bases. The CDR3 covers 17 residues. Germline V gene lookup returns CDR1 MNHEY and CDR2 SVGEGT. This chain's CDR3 is CASSSPTSGAGVNEQFF. DNA of the CDR3: TGTGCCAGCAGCTCCCCGACTAGCGGAGCTGGGGTTAATGAGCAGTTCTTC.

The chain links TRBV24-1 to TRBJ2-7; 7 bases match TRBD2. Trimming removed 4 bases from V and 2 bases from J; junction bases left unmatched: 1. From germline, CDR1 is KGHDR and CDR2 SFDVKD. The length of the CDR3 is 13 residues. The CDR3 spells CATSEAGTYEQYF. CDR3 DNA: TGTGCCACCAGTGAAGCGGGAACCTACGAGCAGTACTTC.

This clone has just one count. V gene TRBV14 combines with J gene TRBJ1-2, with 7 bases lining up with TRBD1. CDR3 length: 17 residues. CDR1 is SGHDN, CDR2 FVKESK, per germline. J was trimmed by 6 bases and V by 4 bases; bases with no gene match: 17. Here the CDR3 reads CASSRPLSPDRFDGYTF. In DNA form, the CDR3 reads TGTGCCAGCAGCCGACCCCTTTCTCCGGACAGGTTCGATGGCTACACCTTC.

The V and J genes are TRBV28 and TRBJ2-5; TRBD2 is a possible D gene (5 bases). Trimming stripped 6 bases from V and 5 bases from J, with 16 bases between. Germline V gene data show CDR1 as MDHEN and CDR2 as SYDVKM. This CDR3 has 14 residues. The DNA for the CDR3 is TGTGCCAGCAGCGGGGTAGCCCCAATTGAGACCCAGTACTTC. It encodes CASSGVAPIETQYF.

This chain links TRBV7-8 with TRBJ2-1; 10 nucleotides agree with TRBD2. V gave up 3 bases and J gave up 7 bases; unmatched junction bases: 9. The CDR3 is 16 residues long. Germline CDR1 reads SGHVS; CDR2 reads FQNEAQ. In nucleotides, the CDR3 is TGTGCCAGCAGCTTCCGGCCTAGCGGGAGCTCGAATGAGCAGTTCTTC. This encodes CASSFRPSGSSNEQFF. Together with reference TRBV7-8 and TRBJ2-1, the CDR3 gives the full variable domain: GAGVSQSPRYKVAKRGQDVALRCDPISGHVSLFWYQQALGQGPEFLTYFQNEAQLDKSGLPSDRFFAERPEGSVSTLKIQRTQQEDSAVYLCASSFRPSGSSNEQFFGPGTRLTVL.

This clone was counted a single time. The chain recombines TRBV27 with TRBJ1-4, with 7 nucleotides matching TRBD1. The CDR3 has 14 amino acids. CDR1 and CDR2 (germline): MNHEY, SMNVEV (reference sequence). The V segment lost 6 bases and the J segment 7 bases; nucleotides outside the gene matches: 8. This CDR3 reads CASSPQGWGEKLFF. The CDR3 DNA is TGTGCCAGCAGCCCACAGGGGTGGGGTGAAAAACTGTTTTTT.

The V and J genes are TRBV10-2 and TRBJ1-5, with unresolved D. V was trimmed by 4 bases and J by 5 bases, leaving 21 bases between them. Germline V gives CDR1 WSHSY, CDR2 SAAADI. This CDR3 spans 17 amino acids. In DNA form, the CDR3 reads TGCGCCAGCAGTGGATCTGGCGCGGGCCCGAGACATCAGCCCCAGCATTTT. This translates into CASSGSGAGPRHQPQHF.

This rearrangement joins TRBV5-5 to TRBJ2-2; possibly TRBD1 for D (5 bases). There are 14 residues in the CDR3. The V gene lost 4 bases and the J gene lost 4 bases, with 11 bases spanning the gap. The V gene's germline CDR1 is SGHKS and CDR2 YYEKEE (reference sequence). The CDR3 nucleotides are TGTGCCAGCAGCCGATCCAGGGCCACCGGGGAGCTGTTTTTT. Translating gives CASSRSRATGELFF.

The chain has TRBV11-3 and TRBJ2-1; D gene uncertain. The V gene lost 1 base and the J gene lost 6 bases, with 10 bases spanning the gap. This CDR3 contains 14 residues. Per the germline V gene, CDR1 is SGHNT and CDR2 is YENEEA. DNA of the CDR3: TGTGCCAGCAGCTTAGGTGGTGACTTCAATGAGCAGTTCTTC. This translates into CASSLGGDFNEQFF.

The J gene is TRBJ1-2, the V gene TRBV3-1 (or the pseudogene TRBV3-2); D is possibly TRBD1 (5 bases). The CDR3 covers 14 residues. V lost 4 bases, J lost 5 bases, and 14 bases lay in between. Germline CDR1 and CDR2: LGHDT and YNNKEL (reference sequence). The CDR3 protein is CASSLWGGLYGYTF. The CDR3 DNA reads TGTGCCAGCAGCCTGTGGGGGGGTTTGTATGGCTACACCTTC.

CDR3 sequence reads: CASSILAGGGTGELFF. The CDR3, as DNA: TGTGCCAGTAGTATACTAGCGGGAGGGGGTACCGGGGAGCTGTTTTTT. This chain connects TRBV19 to TRBJ2-2, with TRBD2 matching over 12 bases. Germline CDR1 is LNHDA and CDR2 is SQIVND (reference sequence). V shed 2 bases, J shed 5 bases, and the junction held 3 bases outside the gene matches. The CDR3 sequence is 16 residues long.

This clone was seen a few times. V is TRBV7-7 and J is TRBJ2-5, with D possibly TRBD2 on 5 matching bases. CDR1 and CDR2 (germline): SSHAT, FNYEAQ (reference sequence). The CDR3 contains 12 residues. The ends were cut back, 5 bases at V and 6 bases at J, with 10 bases in the middle. The CDR3 loop reads CASSHEGQTQYF. The CDR3 DNA reads as TGTGCCAGCAGCCACGAGGGTCAGACCCAGTACTTC.

This chain joins TRBV7-9 and TRBJ2-3, with TRBD1 as a possible D gene (6 bases). The CDR3 length is 14 residues. CDR1 SEHNR and CDR2 FQNEAQ come from the germline V gene (reference sequence). V was cut by 5 bases and J by 2 bases, with 11 bases left in between. CDR3: CASSDRDTTDTQYF. For the CDR3, the DNA is TGTGCCAGCAGCGACCGGGACACCACAGATACGCAGTATTTT.

This clone came up once. This sequence joins TRBV29-1 and TRBJ2-5; no firm D call. V lost 6 bases to trimming and J lost 4 bases, with 18 bases between them. This CDR3 is built from 14 residues. CDR1 SQVTM and CDR2 ANQGSEA come from the germline V gene. In DNA, the CDR3 is TGCAGCGTACTAAGTAGAGGAAGCGTAGAGACCCAGTACTTC. Protein product: CSVLSRGSVETQYF.

Relative to its sample, this clone is medium-sized (0.01 to 0.1%). The V and J genes are TRBV15 and TRBJ1-1, with unresolved D. V dropped 0 bases and J dropped 1 base, with 3 bases sitting between them. CDR1 is LNHNV, CDR2 YYDKDF, per germline (reference sequence). This CDR3 has 13 residues. CDR3 nucleotides: TGTGCCACCAGCAGAGACAAGAACACTGAAGCTTTCTTT. It translates to CATSRDKNTEAFF.

This clone was seen once. The V gene is TRBV27, the J gene TRBJ2-7; weak D call: TRBD2 (6 bases). Between the trimmed V and J ends, which lost 5 bases and 4 bases, there was a span of 18 bases. The germline V gene has CDR1 MNHEY and CDR2 SMNVEV (reference sequence). The CDR3 sequence is 15 residues long. The CDR3, as DNA: TGTGCCAGCAGTCTCGCCGGGACTCCAATTTACGAGCAGTACTTC. It encodes CASSLAGTPIYEQYF.

The J gene is TRBJ2-3, the V gene TRBV7-9; 13 nucleotides match TRBD2. V dropped 4 bases and J dropped 5; count of bases not matched to a gene: 12. CDR1 and CDR2 (germline): SEHNR, FQNEAQ (reference sequence). The CDR3 totals 18 residues. In DNA form, the CDR3 reads TGTGCCAGCAGCTCCCCGACCGGACTAGCGGGAGTGAGAGATACGCAGTATTTT. Its translation is CASSSPTGLAGVRDTQYF.